One sample yielded the 8 T cell receptor beta chains listed below, sequenced in a study of T cell responses to AZD1222 COVID-19 vaccine. Some clones are missing from TCRdb's copy, which holds only in-frame ones; the method was immunoSEQ multiplex PCR. The sample includes some 170,000 clones, just over 90% of them seen just once. Here the sequenced sample was peripheral blood, taken on day 0 of AZD1222 vaccination. Every receptor here comes from an adult in good health.

The CDR3 here is CASSAIAGGQFF. The CDR3 DNA follows: TGTGCCAGCAGTGCCATAGCGGGGGGTCAGTTCTTC. The J gene is TRBJ2-1, the V gene TRBV2; the match to TRBD2 covers 10 bases. With V trimmed by 4 bases and J by 13 bases, 4 bases remained unmatched. Germline-derived CDR1 and CDR2 are SNHLY and FYNNEI. CDR3 size: 12 residues.

The rearrangement links TRBV29-1 to TRBJ1-2; a weak D match, TRBD1 (5 bases). This CDR3 region has 14 residues. V was pared by 0 bases and J by 3 bases, with 11 bases between. CDR1 is SQVTM and CDR2 is ANQGSEA in the germline V gene. As DNA, the CDR3 is TGCAGCGTTGAAGAACCCACAGGAGACTATGGCTACACCTTC. As protein: CSVEEPTGDYGYTF.

CDR3 sequence: CASSLEAFDSPLHF. The CDR3 DNA follows: TGTGCCAGCAGCTTGGAGGCTTTTGATTCACCCCTCCACTTT. The chain recombines TRBV7-9 with TRBJ1-6; D gene unclear. Germline V gene sequence: CDR1 SEHNR, CDR2 FQNEAQ (reference sequence). The CDR3 totals 14 residues. V lost 3 bases and J lost 8, with 11 bases in between.

This chain uses TRBV7-9 with TRBJ2-6, with 8 nucleotides matching TRBD1. The CDR3 sequence is 19 residues long. Per germline, CDR1 SEHNR and CDR2 FQNEAQ (reference sequence). J gave up 0 bases and V 5 bases, and 12 bases lay outside the gene matches. CDR3 bases: TGTGCCAGCAGCCCAGGTTGGGGACAGGTAGACTCTGGGGCCAACGTCCTGACTTTC. Translated: CASSPGWGQVDSGANVLTF. The full variable domain, its missing parts supplied by reference TRBV7-9 and TRBJ2-6, is DTGVSQNPRHKITKRGQNVTFRCDPISEHNRLYWYRQTLGQGPEFLTYFQNEAQLEKSRLLSDRFSAERPKGSFSTLEIQRTEQGDSAMYLCASSPGWGQVDSGANVLTFGAGSRLTVL.

This clone was seen a few times. The gene calls are TRBV27 and TRBJ1-2, with D possibly being TRBD1 (5 bases). Trimming removed 4 bases at V and 3 bases at J, with 12 bases between. This CDR3 has 14 amino acids. The V gene's germline CDR1 is MNHEY and CDR2 SMNVEV (reference sequence). The CDR3: CASSSDGAHYGYTF. CDR3 in DNA: TGTGCCAGCAGTTCGGACGGGGCGCACTATGGCTACACCTTC.

V and J are TRBV11-2 and TRBJ2-3, with 10 bases matching TRBD2. Losses at the gene ends were 6 bases for V and 0 bases for J; bases not matched to a gene: 0. The CDR3 loop spans 14 amino acids. Per the germline V gene, CDR1 is SGHAT and CDR2 is FQNNGV. The chain's CDR3 is CASRLAGSTDTQYF. In nucleotides, the CDR3 is TGTGCCAGCAGACTAGCGGGGAGCACAGATACGCAGTATTTT.

CDR3 loop: CASSEWGRPSTDTQYF. The DNA for the CDR3 is TGTGCCAGCAGTGAATGGGGGAGGCCTAGCACAGATACGCAGTATTTT. The chain joins TRBV6-1 to TRBJ2-3; D perhaps matches TRBD2 (6 bases). The CDR3 runs 16 residues. The germline V and J ends were trimmed by 2 bases and 0 bases, with 12 bases remaining between them. Germline CDR1 is MNHNS and CDR2 is SASEGT.

The chain is built from TRBV5-1 and TRBJ2-3; no reliable D call. Germline CDR1 SGHRS, CDR2 YFSETQ. This CDR3 spans 15 amino acids. The V and J ends lost 1 base and 4 bases respectively, with 13 bases between them. CDR3 residues: CASSLHLQRPDTQYF. CDR3 bases: TGCGCCAGCAGCTTGCACTTGCAAAGGCCAGATACGCAGTATTTT.